Listed here is a single T cell receptor (beta chain). Here immunoSEQ multiplex PCR was the method, and the copy in TCRdb shows in-frame clones only, minus some. Among about 17,000 clones listed, around three quarters were seen once. The CDR3 is 14 residues long. Trimming shortened V by 5 bases and J by 5 bases, and 13 bases separated the two germline ends. Per the germline V gene, CDR1 is LNHNV and CDR2 is YYDKDF (reference sequence). The data originate from a study of OX40 agonist ivuxolimab in advanced cancers. Study at large: Prior checkpoint blockade (anti-PD-1, anti-PD-L1 or anti-CTLA-4) was permitted; 40% had it.

The receptor's source is an adult with an advanced solid tumor such as melanoma, head and neck, liver or kidney cancer. This specimen consisted of CD4+ or CD8+ T cells sorted from blood, obtained in a trial of the OX40 agonist ivuxolimab. V usage is TRBV15 and J usage is TRBJ2-1; unclear D gene. DNA of the CDR3: TGTGCCACCAGCGGCGGTGTTGGGAACAATGAGCAGTTCTTC. Its protein product is CATSGGVGNNEQFF.